Below, 8 T cell receptor beta chains from the same sample are listed, as sequenced in a study of T-cell memory formation after mild COVID-19. TCRdb independently ran MiXCR on the 5' RACE reads; one entry per CDR3 protein. This sample has roughly 450,000 distinct CDR3 sequences; 18% occur once, and the top ten carry 12%. What was sequenced was PBMCs or a T cell subset sorted from them (not recorded which). These receptors were collected from an adult woman who had mild COVID-19 (a few samples of this study predate the infection). Cell type and time point are not known.

The V and J genes are TRBV12-3 or TRBV12-4 and TRBJ1-6; D perhaps matches TRBD1 (5 bases). This CDR3 is 15 amino acids long. The V end lost 6 bases, the J end lost 7 bases, and 16 bases lay between the germline ends. CDR3 bases: TGTGCCAGCAGGGGAGGGACCGGCGGGAATTCACCCCTCCACTTT. This sequence encodes CASRGGTGGNSPLHF.

The table lists this clonotype with a few counts. The chain recombines TRBV6-1 with TRBJ2-2; TRBD1 matches 7 bases. J lost 8 bases, V lost 6 bases, and 9 bases had no gene match. The CDR3 covers 14 residues. The germline CDR1 and CDR2 sequences are MNHNS and SASEGT. The CDR3 sequence is CASRLDRDGGELFF. The CDR3 DNA reads as TGTGCCAGCAGACTCGACAGGGATGGTGGGGAGCTGTTTTTT.

The rearrangement links TRBV19 to TRBJ2-7; D unresolved. With 3 bases removed from V and 2 bases from J, the gap between germline ends came to 11 bases. From germline, CDR1 is LNHDA and CDR2 SQIVND (reference sequence). The CDR3 totals 14 residues. The CDR3: CASSIFTRPYEQYF. CDR3 nucleotide sequence: TGTGCCAGTAGTATCTTCACCAGGCCCTACGAGCAGTACTTC.

This chain uses TRBV13 with TRBJ2-1; unclear D gene. Germline assignment: CDR1 PRHDT and CDR2 FYEKMQ (reference sequence). The CDR3 consists of 12 residues. V was cut by 4 bases and J by 8 bases, with 9 bases left in between. The CDR3: CASSSHLYEQFF. The CDR3 region has the DNA TGTGCCAGCAGCTCCCACCTGTATGAGCAGTTCTTC.

The chain joins TRBV6-5 to TRBJ2-1; D remains unclear. The V end was cut by 2 bases, the J end by 2 bases, with 4 bases between. The germline CDR1 and CDR2 sequences are MNHEY and SVGAGI. The CDR3 has 13 amino acids. DNA of the CDR3: TGTGCCAGCAGTTACGGTGCCTACAATGAGCAGTTCTTC. Amino acids: CASSYGAYNEQFF.

This clonotype was detected a few times. CDR3 DNA sequence: TGCGCCAGCAGCCCGAGAGGACAGGGGGCCAACTATTACGAGCAGTACTTC. As protein: CASSPRGQGANYYEQYF. The chain carries TRBV4-1 and TRBJ2-7, with TRBD1 matching 11 bases. Germline CDR1 is MGHRA and CDR2 is YSYEKL. This CDR3 is 17 amino acids long. Trimming took 4 bases from V and 4 from J; bases not matched to a gene: 12.

CDR3 sequence reads: CASSRSTPGSTDTQYF. CDR3 DNA sequence: TGCGCCAGCAGCAGGAGTACACCGGGATCAACAGATACGCAGTATTTT. The chain is built from TRBV5-1 and TRBJ2-3, with D perhaps matching TRBD2 (5 bases). Germline values: CDR1 SGHRS, CDR2 YFSETQ. The CDR3 sequence is 16 residues long. Trimming took 4 bases from V and 3 from J, leaving 18 bases between them.

CDR3 bases: TGTGCCAGCAGTTTGGGCCCTCTTATAACAGATACGCAGTATTTT. Amino acids: CASSLGPLITDTQYF. The chain employs TRBV12-3 or TRBV12-4 and TRBJ2-3, with D hard to call. V was trimmed by 3 bases and J by 3 bases, leaving 13 bases between them. There are 15 residues in the CDR3.